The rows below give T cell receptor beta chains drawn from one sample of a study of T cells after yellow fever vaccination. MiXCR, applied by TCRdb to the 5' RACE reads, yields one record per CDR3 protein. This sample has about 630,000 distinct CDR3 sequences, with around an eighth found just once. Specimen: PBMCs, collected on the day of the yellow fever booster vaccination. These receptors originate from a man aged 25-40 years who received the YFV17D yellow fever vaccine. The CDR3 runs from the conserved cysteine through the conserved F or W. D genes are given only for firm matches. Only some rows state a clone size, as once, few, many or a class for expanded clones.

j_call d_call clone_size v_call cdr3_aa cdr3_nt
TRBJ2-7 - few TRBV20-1 CSARVATSYEQYF TGCAGTGCTAGAGTCGCTACTAGCTACGAGCAGTACTTC
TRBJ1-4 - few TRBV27 CASSLSIRDALEKLFF TGTGCCAGCAGTTTATCGATCCGGGACGCCCTTGAAAAACTGTTTTTT
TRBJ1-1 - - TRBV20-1 CSARGGVNTEAFF TGCAGTGCGCGGGGGGGGGTAAACACTGAAGCTTTCTTT
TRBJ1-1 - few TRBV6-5 CASSDRGEAFF TGTGCCAGCAGCGACCGGGGTGAAGCTTTCTTT
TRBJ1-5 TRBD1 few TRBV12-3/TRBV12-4 CASRLQGVLNQPQHF TGTGCCAGCAGGCTACAGGGGGTCCTCAATCAGCCCCAGCATTTT
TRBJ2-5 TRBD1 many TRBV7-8 CASTPGQQETQYF TGTGCCAGCACTCCGGGACAGCAAGAGACCCAGTACTTC
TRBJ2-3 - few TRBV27 CASRQSSTDTQYF TGTGCCAGCAGACAGTCAAGCACAGATACGCAGTATTTT
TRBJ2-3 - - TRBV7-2 CASRSRQSTDTQYF TGTGCCAGCAGATCGCGACAGAGCACAGATACGCAGTATTTT
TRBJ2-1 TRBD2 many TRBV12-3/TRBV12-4 CASRGRNDNEQFF TGTGCCAGCCGCGGGAGAAACGACAATGAGCAGTTCTTC
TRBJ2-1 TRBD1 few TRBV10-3 CAIRITSQGSYNEQFF TGTGCCATCAGGATAACGTCACAGGGGTCCTACAATGAGCAGTTCTTC
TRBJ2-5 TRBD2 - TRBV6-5 CASSYALAVETQYF TGTGCCAGCAGTTACGCACTAGCGGTAGAGACCCAGTACTTC
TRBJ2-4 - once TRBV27 CASQNLAKNIQYF TGTGCCAGCCAAAATCTAGCCAAAAACATTCAGTACTTC
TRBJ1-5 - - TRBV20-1 CSARDNRDQPQHF TGCAGTGCTAGAGATAACAGGGATCAGCCCCAGCATTTT
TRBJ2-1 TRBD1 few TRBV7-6 CASSSDRGEYNEQFF TGTGCCAGCAGCTCCGACAGGGGGGAATACAATGAGCAGTTCTTC
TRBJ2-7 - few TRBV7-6 CASSPRGRASYEQYF TGTGCCAGCAGCCCGAGGGGGAGGGCCTCCTACGAGCAGTACTTC
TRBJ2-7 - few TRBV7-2 CASSTNTYEQYF TGTGCCAGCAGCACAAATACGTACGAGCAGTACTTC
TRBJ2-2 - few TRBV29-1 CSVGGSAELQTGELFF TGCAGCGTTGGAGGGTCGGCAGAACTCCAAACCGGGGAGCTGTTTTTT
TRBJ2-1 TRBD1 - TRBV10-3 CAISDGQANEQFF TGTGCCATCAGTGACGGACAGGCCAATGAGCAGTTCTTC
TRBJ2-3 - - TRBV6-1 CASSDNHGADTQYF TGTGCCAGCAGTGACAATCACGGGGCAGATACGCAGTATTTT
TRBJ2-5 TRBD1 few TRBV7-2 CASSRPGTAQETQYF TGTGCCAGCAGCCGCCCCGGGACAGCACAAGAGACCCAGTACTTC
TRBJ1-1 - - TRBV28 CASSPAPGRGTEAFF TGTGCCAGCAGCCCAGCTCCAGGGCGCGGGACTGAAGCTTTCTTT
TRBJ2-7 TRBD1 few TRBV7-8 CASSTAGTGSYEQYF TGTGCCAGCAGCACAGCCGGGACAGGCTCCTACGAGCAGTACTTC
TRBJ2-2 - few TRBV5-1 CASSPPGHTISGELFF TGCGCCAGCAGCCCCCCCGGGCACACGATCTCCGGGGAGCTGTTTTTT
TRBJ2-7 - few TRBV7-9 CASSLGPSTDEQYF TGTGCCAGCAGCTTAGGCCCTAGTACTGACGAGCAGTACTTC
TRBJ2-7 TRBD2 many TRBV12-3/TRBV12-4 CASRETSGGSYEQYF TGTGCCAGCAGAGAAACTAGCGGCGGCTCCTACGAGCAGTACTTC
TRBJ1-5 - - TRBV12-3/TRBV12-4 CASSPSLGNQPQHF TGTGCCAGCAGCCCGTCTCTAGGCAATCAGCCCCAGCATTTT
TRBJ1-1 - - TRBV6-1 CASRVVQNTEAFF TGTGCCAGCAGGGTAGTTCAGAACACTGAAGCTTTCTTT
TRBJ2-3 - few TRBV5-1 CASSLGGALADTQYF TGCGCCAGCAGCTTGGGTGGGGCCCTCGCAGATACGCAGTATTTT
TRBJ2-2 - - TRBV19 CASTRGSPGELFF TGTGCCAGTACCCGAGGGAGCCCCGGGGAGCTGTTTTTT
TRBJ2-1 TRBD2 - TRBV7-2 CASSLASRSSGRFNEQFF TGTGCCAGCAGCTTAGCTTCCCGGAGTAGCGGGAGATTCAATGAGCAGTTCTTC
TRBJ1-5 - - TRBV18 CASSQSKGGAQPQHF TGTGCCAGCTCACAATCGAAGGGAGGGGCTCAGCCCCAGCATTTT
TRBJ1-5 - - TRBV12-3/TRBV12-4 CASSFLPQPQHF TGTGCCAGCAGTTTTCTCCCTCAGCCCCAGCATTTT
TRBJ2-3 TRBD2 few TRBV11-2 CASSLLGSGLAGADTQYF TGTGCCAGCAGCTTACTCGGAAGCGGCCTAGCGGGAGCAGATACGCAGTATTTT
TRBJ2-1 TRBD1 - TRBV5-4 CATSTGGPHNEQFF TGTGCCACCTCGACAGGGGGCCCACACAATGAGCAGTTCTTC
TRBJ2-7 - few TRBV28 CASRTGIANEQYF TGTGCTAGCCGCACGGGCATAGCAAACGAGCAGTACTTC
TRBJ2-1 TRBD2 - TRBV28 CASSDGTTHHNEQFF TGTGCCAGCAGTGACGGGACTACGCACCACAATGAGCAGTTCTTC
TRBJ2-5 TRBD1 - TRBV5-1 CASGMGQRRETQYF TGCGCCAGCGGGATGGGACAGCGGAGGGAGACCCAGTACTTC
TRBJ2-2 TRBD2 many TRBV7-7 CASGTSGSSGELFF TGTGCCAGCGGGACTAGCGGGAGTTCCGGGGAGCTGTTTTTT
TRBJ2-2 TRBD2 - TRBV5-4 CASSRPGLGSGELFF TGTGCCAGCAGCCGGCCGGGACTAGGGAGCGGGGAGCTGTTTTTT
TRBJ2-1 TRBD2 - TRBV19 CATASREDTDEQFF TGTGCCACCGCGTCGCGGGAGGATACCGATGAGCAGTTCTTC
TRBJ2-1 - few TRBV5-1 CASSERTPSYYNEQFF TGCGCCAGCAGCGAAAGGACACCCAGTTACTACAATGAGCAGTTCTTC
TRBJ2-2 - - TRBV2 CATTPGRNTGELFF TGTGCCACCACCCCCGGGAGAAACACCGGGGAGCTGTTTTTT
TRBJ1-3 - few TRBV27 CASSSEIYYSGNTIYF TGTGCCAGCAGTTCCGAGATCTATTACTCTGGAAACACCATATATTTT
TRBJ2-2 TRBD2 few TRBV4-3 CASSQGTSGSWELFF TGCGCCAGCAGCCAGGGGACTAGCGGGAGCTGGGAGCTGTTTTTT
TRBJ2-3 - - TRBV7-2 CASSLVPGTGTDTQYF TGTGCCAGCAGCTTAGTTCCGGGTACGGGCACAGATACGCAGTATTTT
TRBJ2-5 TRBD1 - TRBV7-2 CASSSSTGGPRTQYF TGTGCCAGCAGCTCGTCGACAGGGGGCCCCCGGACCCAGTACTTC
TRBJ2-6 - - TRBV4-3 CASSHLRTGANVLTF TGCGCCAGCAGCCACCTCCGGACTGGGGCCAACGTCCTGACTTTC
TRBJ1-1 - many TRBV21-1 CASSATKAFF TGTGCCAGCAGCGCGACTAAAGCTTTCTTT
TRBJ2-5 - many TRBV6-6 CASSRDRETQYF TGTGCCAGCTCCAGGGATCGGGAGACCCAGTACTTC
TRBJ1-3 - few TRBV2 CATYSGNTIYF TGTGCCACCTACTCTGGAAACACCATATATTTT
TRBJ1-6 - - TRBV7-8 CASSRNRDGSYNSPLHF TGTGCCAGCAGTCGAAACAGGGATGGATCCTATAATTCACCCCTCCACTTT